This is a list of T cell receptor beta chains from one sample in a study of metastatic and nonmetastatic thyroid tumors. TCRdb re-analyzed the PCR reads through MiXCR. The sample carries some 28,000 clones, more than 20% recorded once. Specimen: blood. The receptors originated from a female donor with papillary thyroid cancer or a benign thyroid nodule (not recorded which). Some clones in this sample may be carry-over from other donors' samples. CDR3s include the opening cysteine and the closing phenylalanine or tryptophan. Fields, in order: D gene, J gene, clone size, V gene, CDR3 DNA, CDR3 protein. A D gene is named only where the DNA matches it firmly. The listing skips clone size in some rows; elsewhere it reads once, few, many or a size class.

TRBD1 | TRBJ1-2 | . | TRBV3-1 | TGTGCCAGCAGCCAAGCTTGTACAGGGGATGGTGGCTACACCTTC | CASSQACTGDGGYTF
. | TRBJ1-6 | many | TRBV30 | TGTGCCTGGAGTGCCCCCGGGACAAATTCACCCCTCCACTTT | CAWSAPGTNSPLHF
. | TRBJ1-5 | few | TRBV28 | TGTGCCAGCAGTATGGGAACGGGTAGCAATCAGCCCCAGAATTTT | CASSMGTGSNQPQNF
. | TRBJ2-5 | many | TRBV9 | TGTGCCAGCAGCCCACGCACCGGACCCCAAGAGACCCAGTACTTC | CASSPRTGPQETQYF
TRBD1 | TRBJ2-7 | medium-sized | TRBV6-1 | TGTGCCAGCAGTGAAGCGCTGGACAGGAGGAACGAGCAGTACTTC | CASSEALDRRNEQYF
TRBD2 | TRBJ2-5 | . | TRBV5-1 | TGCGCCAGCAGCTTGTTAAAGCGGGAGGGCCGAGAGACCCAGTACTTC | CASSLLKREGRETQYF
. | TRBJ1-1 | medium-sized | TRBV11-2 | TGTGCCAGCAGCTTCAATAAAGTGGGGGGAACTGAAGCTTTCTTT | CASSFNKVGGTEAFF
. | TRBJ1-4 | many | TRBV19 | TGTGCCAGTAGTTCCCGAACAGGGTGGAGCTGGTCTAATGAAAAACTGTTTTTT | CASSSRTGWSWSNEKLFF
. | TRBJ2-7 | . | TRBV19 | TGTGACGGTAGTATAAATGGCTACTACGAGCAGTACTTC | CDGSINGYYEQYF
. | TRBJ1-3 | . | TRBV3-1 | TGTGCCAGTAGCCAAACAGCAGGAAACACCATATATTTT | CASSQTAGNTIYF
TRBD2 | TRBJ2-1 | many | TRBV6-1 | TGTGCCAGCAGTAACCGGGACTACCGCTACAATGAGCAGTTCTTC | CASSNRDYRYNEQFF
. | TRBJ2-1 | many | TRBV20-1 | TGCAGTGCTTCGTTCTACAATGAGCAGTTCTTC | CSASFYNEQFF
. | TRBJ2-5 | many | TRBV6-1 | TGTGCCAGCAGTCTCAGAGGACTACCGCAAGAGACCCAGTACTTC | CASSLRGLPQETQYF
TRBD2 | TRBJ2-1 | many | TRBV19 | TGTGCCAGTAGTATGGCTAGCGGGATGTACAATGAGCAGTTCTTC | CASSMASGMYNEQFF
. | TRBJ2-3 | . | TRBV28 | TGTGCCAGCAGTTCAACGGCAGTCACAGATACGCAGTATTTT | CASSSTAVTDTQYF
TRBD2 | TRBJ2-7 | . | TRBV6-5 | TGTGCCAGCAGTTATCGGACTAGCGGGAAATTAAATTACGATCAGGACTTC | CASSYRTSGKLNYDQDF
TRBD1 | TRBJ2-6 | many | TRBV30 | TGTGCCTGGAGCCTGACAGGGTCTAGCTCTGGGGCCAACGTCCTGACTTTC | CAWSLTGSSSGANVLTF
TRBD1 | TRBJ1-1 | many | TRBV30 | TGTGCCTGGAGGGGACAGGGACGGAACACTGAAGCTTTCTTT | CAWRGQGRNTEAFF
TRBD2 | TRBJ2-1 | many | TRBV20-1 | TGCAGTGGGCAACTAGCGGGAGTTGATAACCATGAGCAGTTCTTC | CSGQLAGVDNHEQFF
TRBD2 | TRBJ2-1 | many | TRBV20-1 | TGCAGTGCGGGACTAGCGGGAGGAGGTATCTCCTACAATGAGCAGTTCTTC | CSAGLAGGGISYNEQFF
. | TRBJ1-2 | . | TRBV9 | TGTGCCAGCAGCGCAGACTTTCTGAACTATGGCTACACCTTC | CASSADFLNYGYTF
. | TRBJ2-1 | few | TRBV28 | TGTGCCAGCAGTTACCCGAGCATGGGGCAACGCGAGCAGTTCTTC | CASSYPSMGQREQFF
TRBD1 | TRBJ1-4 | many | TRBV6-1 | TGTGCCAGCAGATTGACAGGGGCTAATGAAAAACTGTTTTTT | CASRLTGANEKLFF
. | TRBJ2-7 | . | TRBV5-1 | TGCGCCAGCAGCTGGGGGAACAGGGACAAAACCTACGAGCAGTACTTC | CASSWGNRDKTYEQYF
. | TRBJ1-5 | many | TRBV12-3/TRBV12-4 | TGTGCCAGCAGTTTTGGGGGGGCGTCCCGCTTTAGCAATCAGCCCCAGCATTTT | CASSFGGASRFSNQPQHF
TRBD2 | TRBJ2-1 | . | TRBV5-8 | TGTGCCAGCAGCTTCGCTACCGGGACTAGCGGGACCACTTGGAATGAGCAGTTCTTC | CASSFATGTSGTTWNEQFF
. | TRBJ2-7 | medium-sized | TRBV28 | TGTGCCAGCCACTGGGCCCGGGACTCCCCCTACGAGCAGTACTTC | CASHWARDSPYEQYF
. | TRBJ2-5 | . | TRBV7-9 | TGTGCCAGCAGCTTAGTAGGCGATTCCGAGACCCAGTACTTC | CASSLVGDSETQYF
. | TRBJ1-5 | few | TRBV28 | TGTGCCAGCAGTCTTCAGGGGCGAGGAACCGTGGGTCAGCCAGAGCATTTT | CASSLQGRGTVGQPEHF
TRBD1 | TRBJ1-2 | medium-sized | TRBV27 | TGTGCCAGCAGCAGACAGGGGACCTTCTATGGCTACACCTTC | CASSRQGTFYGYTF
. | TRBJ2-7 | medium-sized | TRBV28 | TGTGCCAGCAGCCTTCCTGCCGGGAGCCCCTACGAGCAGTACTTC | CASSLPAGSPYEQYF
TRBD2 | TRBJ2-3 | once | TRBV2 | TGTGCCAGCACCGTACGAAGCGGGGGGGGCACAGATACGCAGTATTTT | CASTVRSGGGTDTQYF
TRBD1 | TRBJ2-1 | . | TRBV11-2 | TGTCCCAGCAGATTAGGAACCGGGACAGACAATGATCAGTTCTTC | CPSRLGTGTDNDQFF
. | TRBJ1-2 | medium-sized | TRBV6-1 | TGTGCCAGCAGTGACACTGCCCCTAACTATGGCTACACCTTC | CASSDTAPNYGYTF
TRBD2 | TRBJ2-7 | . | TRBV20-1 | TGCAGTGCGCCGAGCAGCGGGAGGGAACCCTACGAGCAGTACTTC | CSAPSSGREPYEQYF
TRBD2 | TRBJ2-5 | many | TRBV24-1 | TGTGCCACCAGTGACTCTGGACTAGCGGGGTCCCAAGAGACCCAGTACTTC | CATSDSGLAGSQETQYF
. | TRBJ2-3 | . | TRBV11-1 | TGTGCCAGCAGCTTATGTGTGGGTGCCTCTAGCACAGATACGCAGTATTTT | CASSLCVGASSTDTQYF
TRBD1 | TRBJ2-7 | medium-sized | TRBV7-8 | TGTGCCAGCAGCTTAGCGCCAGGGGACAGGGCCTACGAGCAGTACTTC | CASSLAPGDRAYEQYF
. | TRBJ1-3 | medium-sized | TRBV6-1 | TGTGCCAGCAGTGAAGCGGCGGGTTCTGGAAACACCATATATTTT | CASSEAAGSGNTIYF
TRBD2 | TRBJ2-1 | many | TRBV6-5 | TGTGCCAGCAGTTACAGCGGGAGCTACAATGAGCAGTTCTTC | CASSYSGSYNEQFF
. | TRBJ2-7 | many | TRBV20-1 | TGCAGTGCTACCGACGGATACGAGCAGTACTTC | CSATDGYEQYF
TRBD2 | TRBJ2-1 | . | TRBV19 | TGTGCCAGTAGTTCGTCCTGGACTAGCGGTAACAATGAGCAGTTCTTC | CASSSSWTSGNNEQFF
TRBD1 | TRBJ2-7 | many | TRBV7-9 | TGTGCCAGCAGCTTGAGACAGGGGGCAGGGTACGAGCAGTACTTC | CASSLRQGAGYEQYF
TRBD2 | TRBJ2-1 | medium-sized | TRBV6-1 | TGTGCCAGCACCAGACTAGCGGGACAGCAGTTCTTC | CASTRLAGQQFF
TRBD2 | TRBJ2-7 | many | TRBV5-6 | TGTGCCAGCAGCGTAGCCTTTAGCGGGAGGGCCGGCTACGAGCAGTACTTC | CASSVAFSGRAGYEQYF